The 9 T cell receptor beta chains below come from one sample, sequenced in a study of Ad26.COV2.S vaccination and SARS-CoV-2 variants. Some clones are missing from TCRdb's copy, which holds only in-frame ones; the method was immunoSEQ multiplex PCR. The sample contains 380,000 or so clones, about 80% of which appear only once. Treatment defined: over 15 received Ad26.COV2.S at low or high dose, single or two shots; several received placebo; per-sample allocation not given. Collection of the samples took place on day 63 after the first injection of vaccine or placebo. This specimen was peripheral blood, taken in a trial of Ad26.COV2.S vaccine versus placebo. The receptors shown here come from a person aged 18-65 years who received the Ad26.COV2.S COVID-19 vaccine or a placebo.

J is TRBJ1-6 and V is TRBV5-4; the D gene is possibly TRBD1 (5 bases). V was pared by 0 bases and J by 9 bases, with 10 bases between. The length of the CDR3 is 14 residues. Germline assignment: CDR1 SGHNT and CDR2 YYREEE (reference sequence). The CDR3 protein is CASSLAGHLSPLHF. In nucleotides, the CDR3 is TGTGCCAGCAGCTTGGCGGGGCATCTTTCACCCCTCCACTTT.

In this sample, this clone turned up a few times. The chain's CDR3 is CASSLEGPLGNSPLHF. Written as DNA, the CDR3 is TGTGCCAGCAGCTTGGAAGGCCCGCTCGGAAATTCACCCCTCCACTTT. The chain joins TRBV5-4 to TRBJ1-6; D is unclear. Deletions cut 0 bases from V and 7 bases from J, with 14 bases between. The CDR3 runs 16 residues. In germline, CDR1 is SGHNT, CDR2 YYREEE (reference sequence). The variable domain in full, with the rest retrieved from reference TRBV5-4 and TRBJ1-6, is ETGVTQSPTHLIKTRGQQVTLRCSSQSGHNTVSWYQQALGQGPQFIFQYYREEENGRGNFPPRFSGLQFPNYSSELNVNALELDDSALYLCASSLEGPLGNSPLHFGNGTRLTVT.

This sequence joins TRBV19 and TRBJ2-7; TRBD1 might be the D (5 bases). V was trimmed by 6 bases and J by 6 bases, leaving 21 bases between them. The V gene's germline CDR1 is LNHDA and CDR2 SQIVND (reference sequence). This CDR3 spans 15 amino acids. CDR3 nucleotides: TGTGCCAGTAGATCAAGGGGCCTAGATCGGGTCGAGCAGTACTTC. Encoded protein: CASRSRGLDRVEQYF.

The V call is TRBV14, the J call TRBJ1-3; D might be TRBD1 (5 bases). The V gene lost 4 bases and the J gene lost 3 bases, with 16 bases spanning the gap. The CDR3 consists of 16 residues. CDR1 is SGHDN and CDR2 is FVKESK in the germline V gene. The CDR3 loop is CASSRIGGIGGNTIYF. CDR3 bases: TGTGCCAGCAGCCGCATTGGGGGTATAGGTGGAAACACCATATATTTT. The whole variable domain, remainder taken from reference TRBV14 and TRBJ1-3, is EAGVTQFPSHSVIEKGQTVTLRCDPISGHDNLYWYRRVMGKEIKFLLHFVKESKQDESGMPNNRFLAERTGGTYSTLKVQPAELEDSGVYFCASSRIGGIGGNTIYFGEGSWLTVV.

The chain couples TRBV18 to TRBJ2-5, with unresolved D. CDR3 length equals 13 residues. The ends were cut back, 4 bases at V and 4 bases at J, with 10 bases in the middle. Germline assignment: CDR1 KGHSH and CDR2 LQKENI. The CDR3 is CASSLTVGETQYF. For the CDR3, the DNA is TGTGCCAGCTCACTTACCGTCGGAGAGACCCAGTACTTC.

The CDR3 loop is CASSPPMGPGRYTF. The CDR3 coding sequence is TGTGCCAGCAGCCCCCCTATGGGACCAGGGCGCTACACCTTC. The J gene is TRBJ1-2, the V gene TRBV11-3, with a possible D match to TRBD1 (5 bases). This CDR3 region has 14 residues. V was trimmed by 5 bases and J by 9 bases, leaving 19 bases between them. Germline V lookup: CDR1 SGHNT, CDR2 YENEEA.

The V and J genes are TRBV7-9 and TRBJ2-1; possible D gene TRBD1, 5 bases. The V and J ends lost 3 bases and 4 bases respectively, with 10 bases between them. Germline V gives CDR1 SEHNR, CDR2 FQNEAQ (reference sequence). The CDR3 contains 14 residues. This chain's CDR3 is CASSLDTLYNEQFF. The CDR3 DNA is TGTGCCAGCAGCTTGGACACTTTATACAATGAGCAGTTCTTC. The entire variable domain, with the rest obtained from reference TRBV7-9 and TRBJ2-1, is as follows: DTGVSQNPRHKITKRGQNVTFRCDPISEHNRLYWYRQTLGQGPEFLTYFQNEAQLEKSRLLSDRFSAERPKGSFSTLEIQRTEQGDSAMYLCASSLDTLYNEQFFGPGTRLTVL.

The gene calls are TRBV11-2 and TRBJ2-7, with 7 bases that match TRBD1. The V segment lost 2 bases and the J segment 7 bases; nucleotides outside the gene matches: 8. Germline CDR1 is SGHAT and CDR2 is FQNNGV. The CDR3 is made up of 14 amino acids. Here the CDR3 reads CASSLYRGRREQYF. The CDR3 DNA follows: TGTGCCAGCAGCTTATATAGGGGGCGCAGGGAGCAGTACTTC.

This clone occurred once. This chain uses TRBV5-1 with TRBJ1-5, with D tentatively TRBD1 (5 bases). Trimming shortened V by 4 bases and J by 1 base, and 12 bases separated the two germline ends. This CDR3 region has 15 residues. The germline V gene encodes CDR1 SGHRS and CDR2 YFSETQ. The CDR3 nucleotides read TGCGCCAGCAGCCGTGGGGGGGAAAGCAATCAGCCCCAGCATTTT. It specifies CASSRGGESNQPQHF.